This T cell receptor (beta chain) stems from a study of blood T cell repertoires in COVID-19 (dated by TCRdb to 2020 to 2021). As for the study more broadly: The collaborator samples originated in the United States, Italy and Spain and spanned the acute and convalescent phases of COVID-19. The prospective study material was composed of cDNA or gDNA derived from T cells, B-cell-depleted T cells, or PBMCs. Subjects who had been exposed to COVID-19, were actively infected with it, or had recovered from it provided the deeply sampled blood TCRbeta repertoires that made up the dataset. The repertoires were released in a freely available public database intended as a resource for research on the immune response to SARS-CoV-2. Samples were obtained from the ongoing ImmuneRACE study (first 160 participants) and from 1,200 or so subjects provided by 6 global collaborators. Nearly every sample came with metadata listing a de-identified subject ID, COVID-19 status, age in years and sex. HLA class I and class II types, where available, came from metadata supplied by the sample provider rather than from assay-based typing.

The CDR3 runs 14 amino acids, cysteine and phenylalanine included. Only CDR3 DNA is held: 42 bases, read in frame from base 1. Here V drops 4 bases and J drops 2 bases, and the junction holds 8 bases not matched to any gene. For CDR1 and CDR2, the germline V gene lists SQVTM and ANQGSEA. The immunoSEQ Assay, a bias-controlled multiplex PCR, was used to amplify TCRbeta CDR3 regions from genomic DNA. The source study handled its data this way. Within the assay, amplification of reference gene primers was used to estimate how many nucleated cells each sample contained. Sequence reads were collapsed and filtered to measure the absolute abundance of every unique TCRbeta CDR3 rearrangement. For each sample, productive Simpson clonality was calculated as the square root of Simpson's diversity index across productive rearrangements. TCRdb provides this immuneACCESS table in a form limited to in-frame rearrangements. Some clones are lacking; in checked studies, under half of them reflect an unresolved V gene, and why the rest are absent is not known. V, J and clone size derive from that table, while D and trimming were established from the DNA sequence. Here the sample has 650,000 to 800,000 clones; approximately 90% occur a single time. Roughly 0.25% of the sample is taken by the ten largest.

Each collaborating institution followed its own protocols to collect whole blood in K2EDTA tubes. For TCRbeta analysis, collaborator samples were shipped as frozen whole blood, as isolated PBMCs, or as DNA extracted from either sample type. Worth noting for this clone: Its antigen is still unknown. Base qualities are missing; no much larger clone stands one base away.

Beyond this particular receptor, the publication reports: The amount of clinical and demographic metadata varied by source and participant and was provided uncurated.

This receptor was obtained from a woman aged 18-29 years with acute or convalescent COVID-19. Material: peripheral blood. The rearrangement joined TRBV29-1 to TRBJ2-7; 7 bases in between match TRBD1. The encoded CDR3 is CSVAPDRETYEQYF. DNA sequence: TGCAGCGTTGCCCCTGACAGGGAAACCTACGAGCAGTACTTC.